This record concerns one TCR beta chain sequence. The antigen remains unidentified. These data come from a study of shared clonotypes between healthy human individuals. Study results and limitations: How much donors shared clonotypes was expected to be affected by sequencing depth. The diversity represented, both genetic and in exposure history, was limited by few donors. Investigators collected only blood, and repertoires in tissues likely differ.

Each cell subset's genomic DNA was divided evenly among several immunoSEQ plates. Data came from immunoSEQ multiplex PCR; TCRdb stores just in-frame clones and leaves some out. The data contain around 530,000 clones, roughly four fifths of them singletons. Germline CDR1 and CDR2: LGHNA and YNFKEQ. CDR3 length: 14 amino acids. V was shortened by 1 base and J by 1 base, with 7 bases between the two germline ends. This TCR was recovered from a middle-aged woman in good health. Some clones in this sample may be carry-over from other donors' samples. Sequenced sample: PBMCs. The rearrangement uses TRBV4-2 and TRBJ1-1; no definite D call. The CDR3 coding sequence is TGTGCCAGCAGCCAAGGGGATAGGAACACTGAAGCTTTCTTT. Residues: CASSQGDRNTEAFF.